The clone carrying this TCR beta chain was counted only a few times. This record belongs to a study of T cells in Graves' hyperthyroidism and ophthalmopathy. RNA transcripts provided the source from which TCR beta CDR3 regions were amplified. The TCR CDR3 first-round RT-PCR relied on the HTBI primer set. One entry per CDR3 protein results from TCRdb running MiXCR on the multiplex PCR reads. In the table there are around 380,000 distinct CDR3 sequences, less than 15% of which are singletons. In germline, CDR1 is KGHSH, CDR2 LQKENI. The CDR3 is 15 residues long. The ends were cut back, 0 bases at V and 5 bases at J, with 13 bases in the middle.

This receptor was taken from a man aged 30-40 years with Graves' hyperthyroidism that later progressed to Graves' ophthalmopathy. This chain links TRBV18 with TRBJ2-5; TRBD2 might be the D (7 bases). Sequenced material: blood. The CDR3 spells CASSPPPRGQETQYF. Written as DNA, the CDR3 is TGTGCCAGCTCACCACCTCCGCGGGGGCAGGAGACCCAGTACTTC.